The next 21 T cell receptor beta chains were all read from a single sample in a study of blood T cell repertoires in COVID-19. TCRdb's table, derived via immunoSEQ multiplex PCR, lists solely in-frame clones and lacks some. The repertoire holds about 230,000 clones, with 86% as singletons. The sequenced sample was PBMCs or T cells enriched from blood (not recorded which). The receptors originated from a woman in her forties or fifties in a cohort exposed to, infected with or recovered from COVID-19 (not recorded which).

The rearrangement links TRBV5-1 to TRBJ2-1; 8 nucleotides agree with TRBD1. Trimming took 0 bases from V and 4 from J; bases not matched to a gene: 0. The CDR3 is 14 amino acids. Germline CDR1 is SGHRS and CDR2 is YFSETQ. CDR3 bases: TGCGCCAGCAGCTTGGGGGACAGGTACAATGAGCAGTTCTTC. It yields the protein CASSLGDRYNEQFF.

The rearrangement uses TRBV14 and TRBJ1-4, with D perhaps TRBD1 (5 bases). The CDR3 has 15 residues. Trimming cost V 2 bases and J 8 bases, with 15 bases left between them. Germline-derived CDR1 and CDR2 are SGHDN and FVKESK. CDR3: CASSQSRGSAEKLFF. The CDR3 coding sequence is TGTGCCAGCAGCCAATCAAGGGGATCGGCCGAAAAACTGTTTTTT.

The CDR3 region has the DNA TGTGCCAGCAGGACGGAGGGGCACGGGGAGCTGTTTTTT. It translates to CASRTEGHGELFF. V is TRBV7-9 and J is TRBJ2-2; D perhaps matches TRBD2 (6 bases). CDR1 is SEHNR, CDR2 FQNEAQ, per germline (reference sequence). V was cut by 6 bases and J by 7 bases, with 12 bases left in between. The CDR3 sequence is 13 residues long.

The chain carries TRBV3-1 (or the pseudogene TRBV3-2) and TRBJ2-3; TRBD2 agrees at 9 bases. V lost 6 bases and J lost 1; bases outside the gene matches: 2. This CDR3 region has 14 residues. The V gene's germline CDR1 is LGHDT and CDR2 YNNKEL (reference sequence). The CDR3 loop is CASRERGGTDTQYF. CDR3 bases: TGTGCCAGCAGAGAGCGGGGGGGCACAGATACGCAGTATTTT.

This chain uses TRBV7-2 with TRBJ2-5, with D perhaps matching TRBD1 (6 bases). Trimming stripped 5 bases from V and 2 bases from J, with 9 bases between. The CDR3 length is 13 residues. Germline-derived CDR1 and CDR2 are SGHTA and FQGNSA. CDR3 in amino acids: CASSLDSQETQYF. Here the CDR3 DNA reads TGTGCCAGCAGCCTGGACAGTCAAGAGACCCAGTACTTC.

The chain carries TRBV6-5 and TRBJ1-2; D is unresolved. In germline, CDR1 is MNHEY, CDR2 SVGAGI. CDR3 length equals 10 residues. V was trimmed by 4 bases and J by 5 bases, leaving 2 bases between them. Here the CDR3 reads CASSLYGYTF. In nucleotides, the CDR3 is TGTGCCAGCAGTTTATATGGCTACACCTTC.

This clone was seen more than once but under ten times. The CDR3 sequence: CASSYSGLNYNSPLHF. The CDR3 DNA is TGTGCCAGCAGTTACTCGGGACTGAACTATAATTCACCCCTCCACTTT. The V and J genes are TRBV6-5 and TRBJ1-6, with D possibly matching TRBD1 (5 bases). Between the trimmed V and J ends, which lost 0 bases and 3 bases, there was a span of 9 bases. Germline CDR1 MNHEY, CDR2 SVGAGI. This CDR3 has 16 amino acids.

The gene calls are TRBV5-6 and TRBJ1-4; maybe TRBD1 (6 bases). V shed 4 bases and J shed 8 bases, with 18 bases lying between them. Germline CDR1 and CDR2: SGHDT and YYEEEE. The CDR3 is 15 amino acids. The CDR3 here is CASSRDGRTAEKLFF. The CDR3 DNA is TGTGCCAGCAGCCGGGACGGCCGGACAGCCGAAAAACTGTTTTTT.

V gene TRBV6-5 combines with J gene TRBJ1-2; TRBD1 might be the D (6 bases). Deletions cut 6 bases from V and 4 bases from J, with 12 bases between. Germline CDR1 reads MNHEY; CDR2 reads SVGAGI. The CDR3 covers 13 residues. CDR3 nucleotide sequence: TGTGCCAGCAGGTCGAACAGGGTCTATGGCTACACCTTC. The encoded protein is CASRSNRVYGYTF.

V and J are TRBV4-2 and TRBJ1-1; D is perhaps TRBD1 (5 bases). The CDR3 runs 15 residues. Trimming stripped 2 bases from V and 5 bases from J, with 15 bases between. Per germline, CDR1 LGHNA and CDR2 YNFKEQ. The CDR3 region is CASSQPPGGGTEAFF. CDR3 DNA sequence: TGTGCCAGCAGCCAACCTCCGGGGGGTGGGACTGAAGCTTTCTTT.

The chain couples TRBV4-3 to TRBJ1-2; a possible D gene is TRBD1 (6 bases). The CDR3 loop spans 14 amino acids. CDR1 is LGHNA, CDR2 YSLEER, per germline. Trimming pared 4 bases from V and 0 bases from J, leaving 9 bases between. The CDR3 DNA is TGCGCCAGCAGCCCCGGGACAACTAACTATGGCTACACCTTC. Protein product: CASSPGTTNYGYTF.

This chain links TRBV29-1 with TRBJ2-3, with 13 nucleotides matching TRBD2. Germline CDR1 SQVTM, CDR2 ANQGSEA. The V and J ends lost 3 bases and 3 bases, in that order; junction bases with no gene match: 6. CDR3 size: 16 residues. The CDR3 DNA reads as TGCAGCGTTGACGACGCGGGACTAGCGGGGACAGATACGCAGTATTTT. This translates into CSVDDAGLAGTDTQYF.

The genes are TRBV27 and TRBJ2-5; D unclear. V shed 5 bases and J shed 1 base, with 8 bases lying between them. From germline, CDR1 is MNHEY and CDR2 SMNVEV (reference sequence). This CDR3 spans 13 amino acids. The CDR3 DNA reads as TGTGCCAGCAGTCCCGAGTTCCAAGAGACCCAGTACTTC. This sequence encodes CASSPEFQETQYF.

This chain connects TRBV21-1 to TRBJ2-7; the table's D call TRBD2 went unverified against the DNA. TRBV21-1 is designated a pseudogene. This CDR3 has 19 residues. The CDR3 sequence is CASSKALDPAGGARGEQYF. DNA for the CDR3: TGTGCCAGCAGCAAAGCGCTGGATCCAGCGGGGGGTGCCCGCGGCGAGCAGTACTTC.

The sample holds a few counts of this clone. CDR3 in amino acids: CASSPQSQENTGELFF. In DNA, the CDR3 is TGTGCCAGCTCACCACAAAGCCAAGAGAACACCGGGGAGCTGTTTTTT. The gene calls are TRBV18 and TRBJ2-2; D remains ambiguous. CDR1 is KGHSH and CDR2 is LQKENI in the germline V gene. The ends were cut back, 1 base at V and 1 base at J, with 10 bases in the middle. This CDR3 is built from 16 residues.

J is TRBJ2-2 and V is TRBV15; perhaps TRBD2 as D (6 bases). The CDR3 consists of 13 residues. Germline-derived CDR1 and CDR2 are LNHNV and YYDKDF (reference sequence). With 1 base removed from V and 7 bases from J, the gap between germline ends came to 7 bases. This CDR3 is CATSRAGGGELFF. In DNA, the CDR3 is TGTGCCACCAGCAGAGCCGGGGGCGGGGAGCTGTTTTTT.

CDR3 protein: CASSQGAATGAYYGYTF. DNA for the CDR3: TGTGCCAGCTCCCAGGGGGCCGCGACAGGGGCCTATTATGGCTACACCTTC. This chain uses TRBV18 with TRBJ1-2; 8 bases match TRBD1. V was pared by 6 bases and J by 5 bases, with 17 bases of the junction left unmatched. The CDR3 length is 17 residues. Germline V gene lookup returns CDR1 KGHSH and CDR2 LQKENI.

V and J are TRBV29-1 and TRBJ1-2; perhaps TRBD1 as D (6 bases). CDR1 is SQVTM and CDR2 is ANQGSEA in the germline V gene. V was trimmed by 4 bases and J by 8 bases, leaving 14 bases between them. The CDR3 is 12 amino acids. In nucleotides, the CDR3 is TGCAGCGTTGGAGACAGGAGGACGGGCTACACCTTC. It yields the protein CSVGDRRTGYTF. Combining the CDR3 with reference TRBV29-1 and TRBJ1-2 gives the whole variable domain SAVISQKPSRDICQRGTSLTIQCQVDSQVTMMFWYRQQPGQSLTLIATANQGSEATYESGFVIDKFPISRPNLTFSTLTVSNMSPEDSSIYLCSVGDRRTGYTFGSGTRLTVV.

This rearrangement joins TRBV18 to TRBJ1-2; D is perhaps TRBD1 (6 bases). V shed 3 bases and J shed 3 bases, with 11 bases lying between them. Germline values: CDR1 KGHSH, CDR2 LQKENI. The CDR3 loop spans 14 amino acids. DNA of the CDR3: TGTGCCAGCTCACCTCGGACAGACCACTATGGCTACACCTTC. The encoded protein is CASSPRTDHYGYTF.

The genes are TRBV27 and TRBJ2-7, with TRBD1 identical over 9 bases. The germline CDR1 and CDR2 sequences are MNHEY and SMNVEV (reference sequence). After removal of 10 bases from V and 3 bases from J, the junction contained 13 bases not matched to a gene. The CDR3 covers 15 residues. The CDR3 DNA reads TGTGCCACCCAAGGGGGACAGGGTATGGGCTACGAGCAGTACTTC. As protein: CATQGGQGMGYEQYF.

V gene TRBV3-1 (or the pseudogene TRBV3-2) combines with J gene TRBJ1-6; the D gene is possibly TRBD1 (5 bases). The CDR3 runs to 17 residues. V lost 2 bases and J 9 bases, leaving 20 bases between the germline ends. Germline V gives CDR1 LGHDT, CDR2 YNNKEL (reference sequence). DNA of the CDR3: TGTGCCAGCAGCCAACCGGGGAGCGGGACGGTGGGTTCACCCCTCCACTTT. Translated: CASSQPGSGTVGSPLHF.